The 32 T cell receptor beta chains below come from one sample, sequenced in a study of molecular identifiers for immune sequencing clone quantification. TCRdb recomputed calls from the PCR reads with MiXCR, one row per CDR3 protein. There are approximately 9,800 distinct CDR3 sequences in the sample; around a fifth occur only once, and around 1.7% lies in the top ten. Sequences were obtained from naive CD8+ T cells from blood, with Jurkat cell RNA spiked in. This sample's subset: FACS-sorted CD8+CD4-CCR7+CD45RA+ naive T cells. The source of these receptors is a human donor in good health. Some libraries in this study had Jurkat cell RNA spiked in.

This clonotype is labeled as medium-sized (0.01 to 0.1%). V and J are TRBV28 and TRBJ2-3; 14 bases map to TRBD2. This CDR3 spans 22 amino acids. Germline trimming cut 1 base from V and 3 bases from J; bases unmatched to any gene: 18. The V gene's germline CDR1 is MDHEN and CDR2 SYDVKM. The CDR3 bases are TGTGCCAGCAGTTTATTCCAGGGACAGGGAGAGGGACTAGCGGGAGTTACAGATACGCAGTATTTT. Encoded protein: CASSLFQGQGEGLAGVTDTQYF. Supplemented by reference TRBV28 and TRBJ2-3, the full variable domain reads DVKVTQSSRYLVKRTGEKVFLECVQDMDHENMFWYRQDPGLGLRLIYFSYDVKMKEKGDIPEGYSVSREKKERFSLILESASTNQTSMYLCASSLFQGQGEGLAGVTDTQYFGPGTRLTVL.

Within the sample, this clonotype is medium-sized. The chain joins TRBV10-3 to TRBJ2-7; D is perhaps TRBD1 (6 bases). The V end was cut by 6 bases, the J end by 4 bases, with 7 bases between. Germline lookup yields CDR1 ENHRY and CDR2 SYGVKD. The CDR3 contains 11 residues. CDR3 amino acids: CAIRQGYEQYF. The CDR3 nucleotides are TGTGCCATCAGACAGGGTTACGAGCAGTACTTC.

On this clonotype itself: A much larger clonotype is one base distant, so this may be a read error. This chain uses TRBV6-6 with TRBJ2-3; D gene unclear. The CDR3 length is 12 residues. CDR1 is MNHNY, CDR2 SVGAGI, per germline (reference sequence). The CDR3, as DNA: TGTACCAGCAGTTACGGTGGAGATACGCAGTATTTT. Its translation is CTSSYGGDTQYF.

Regarding this clonotype: A much larger clonotype is one base distant, so this may be a read error. This CDR3 fails to terminate in the conserved phenylalanine or tryptophan, so it likely reflects a read error. The chain joins TRBV6-2 or TRBV6-3 to TRBJ1-5, with D unresolved. From germline, CDR1 is MNHEY and CDR2 SVGEGT. V was clipped by 0 bases and J by 3 bases, with 18 bases between them. The CDR3 has 18 amino acids. CDR3 residues: CASSYSKVKDVDNQPQHL. The CDR3 nucleotides read TGTGCCAGCAGTTACTCGAAAGTGAAGGACGTGGACAATCAGCCCCAGCATCTT.

This clonotype is classed as medium-sized. V and J are TRBV30 and TRBJ1-6; possibly TRBD1 for D (5 bases). V lost 3 bases and J lost 10, with 13 bases in between. The germline V gene has CDR1 GTSNPN and CDR2 SVGIG (reference sequence). The CDR3 extends over 13 amino acids. DNA for the CDR3: TGTGCCTGGAGCCCGGCGGGGGGGTCACCCCTCCACTTT. It translates to CAWSPAGGSPLHF.

Judged by abundance, this clonotype is medium-sized. The rearrangement joins TRBV4-1 to TRBJ1-2; TRBD1 might be the D (5 bases). This CDR3 has 16 amino acids. Germline V gene data show CDR1 as MGHRA and CDR2 as YSYEKL. V was clipped by 5 bases and J by 7 bases, with 23 bases between them. The CDR3 sequence: CASSGGTGPSFFGYTF. The DNA of the CDR3 is TGCGCCAGCAGCGGGGGAACAGGCCCTAGTTTTTTTGGCTACACCTTC.

This clonotype was seen ten or more times. The V gene is TRBV29-1, the J gene TRBJ2-1; D not resolved. This CDR3 spans 12 amino acids. Germline V gene data show CDR1 as SQVTM and CDR2 as ANQGSEA. Trimming stripped 3 bases from V and 6 bases from J, with 9 bases between. The CDR3 here is CSVEFVLNEQFF. The CDR3 nucleotides are TGCAGCGTTGAGTTCGTTCTCAATGAGCAGTTCTTC.

In regard to this clonotype: It is likely a read error, because the conserved phenylalanine at the end of the CDR3 is missing. The chain recombines TRBV27 with TRBJ1-5, with D possibly TRBD1 on 5 matching bases. V gave up 8 bases and J gave up 9 bases, with 17 bases separating them. This CDR3 has 13 residues. Per the germline V gene, CDR1 is MNHEY and CDR2 is SMNVEV (reference sequence). CDR3 amino acids: CASSLGGIPPQHL. The CDR3 DNA reads as TGTGCCAGCTCTCTTGGGGGGATTCCGCCCCAGCATTTG.

This clonotype was counted a few times. This may stem from a read error, because a much larger clone lies one nucleotide away. The chain is built from TRBV19 and TRBJ2-7; tentative D call: TRBD1 (6 bases). The CDR3 has 14 residues. The germline CDR1 and CDR2 sequences are LNHDA and SQIVND (reference sequence). CDR3 nucleotide sequence: TGTGCCAGTAGTATAGCCGGGACAACTTACGGGCAGTACTTC. It is translated as CASSIAGTTYGQYF.

The CDR3 loop reads CASSVTENTEAFF. DNA of the CDR3: TGTGCCAGCAGCGTAACGGAGAACACTGAAGCTTTCTTT. The V gene is TRBV5-6, the J gene TRBJ1-1; unclear D gene. Germline V gene sequence: CDR1 SGHDT, CDR2 YYEEEE. This CDR3 contains 13 residues. Trimming cost V 4 bases and J 1 base, with 8 bases left between them.

By sample share, this clonotype is medium-sized. The rearrangement links TRBV7-9 to TRBJ1-5; no definite D call. The V gene's germline CDR1 is SEHNR and CDR2 FQNEAQ (reference sequence). CDR3 length equals 14 residues. The V and J ends lost 5 bases and 4 bases respectively, with 12 bases between them. CDR3 bases: TGTGCCAGCAGCCGACCAGTAGGTAATCAGCCCCAGCATTTT. The encoded protein is CASSRPVGNQPQHF.

By sample fraction, this clonotype is medium-sized. The chain links TRBV7-3 to TRBJ2-5, with 8 bases fitting TRBD1. The CDR3 extends over 15 amino acids. After removal of 2 bases from V and 5 bases from J, the junction contained 7 bases not matched to a gene. Germline CDR1 is SGHTA and CDR2 is FQGTGA. The CDR3 region is CASSLRTGSRETQYF. CDR3 nucleotide sequence: TGTGCCAGCAGCTTACGGACAGGGTCTCGGGAGACCCAGTACTTC.

The chain has TRBV28 and TRBJ1-5; TRBD1 might be the D (6 bases). V was pared by 5 bases and J by 4 bases, with 9 bases between. This CDR3 has 13 residues. The germline CDR1 and CDR2 sequences are MDHEN and SYDVKM. The CDR3 DNA sequence: TGTGCCAGCAGTCCAGGGGAGAATCAGCCCCAGCATTTT. Protein: CASSPGENQPQHF. Looking up the rest from reference TRBV28 and TRBJ1-5 gives the full variable domain: DVKVTQSSRYLVKRTGEKVFLECVQDMDHENMFWYRQDPGLGLRLIYFSYDVKMKEKGDIPEGYSVSREKKERFSLILESASTNQTSMYLCASSPGENQPQHFGDGTRLSIL.

This clonotype ranks as medium-sized (0.01 to 0.1%). V gene TRBV7-2 combines with J gene TRBJ2-7, with unresolved D. From germline, CDR1 is SGHTA and CDR2 FQGNSA. Trimming removed 1 base at V and 3 bases at J, with 4 bases between. CDR3 length: 12 residues. The CDR3 bases are TGTGCCAGCAGCTTAGTGGGCTACGAGCAGTACTTC. Translated, it gives CASSLVGYEQYF.

This clonotype is medium-sized. V usage is TRBV4-3 and J usage is TRBJ2-3; D remains ambiguous. Germline V CDR1 and CDR2: LGHNA, YSLEER. Trimming stripped 0 bases from V and 4 bases from J, with 8 bases between. The CDR3 totals 14 residues. The CDR3 bases are TGCGCCAGCAGCCAAGATAGTCGGGCAGATACGCAGTATTTT. Its translation: CASSQDSRADTQYF.

This clonotype is medium-sized within its sample. This chain links TRBV29-1 with TRBJ1-5; no clear D gene. Trimming left V 4 bases short and J 1 base short, with 8 bases between. This CDR3 has 13 amino acids. Germline V gene lookup returns CDR1 SQVTM and CDR2 ANQGSEA. The CDR3 protein is CSVVGESNQPQHF. For the CDR3, the DNA is TGCAGCGTTGTTGGAGAGAGCAATCAGCCCCAGCATTTT.

The genes are TRBV5-5 and TRBJ1-6; D call uncertain. Looked up from germline, CDR1 is SGHKS and CDR2 is YYEKEE (reference sequence). V lost 4 bases, J lost 7 bases, and 12 bases lay in between. The length of the CDR3 is 14 residues. DNA of the CDR3: TGTGCCAGCAGCGTGGGTAATGGGAATTCACCCCTCCACTTT. The encoded protein is CASSVGNGNSPLHF. The whole variable domain, remainder taken from reference TRBV5-5 and TRBJ1-6, is DAGVTQSPTHLIKTRGQQVTLRCSPISGHKSVSWYQQVLGQGPQFIFQYYEKEERGRGNFPDRFSARQFPNYSSELNVNALLLGDSALYLCASSVGNGNSPLHFGNGTRLTVT.

The sample holds many counts of this clonotype. The V gene is TRBV6-2 or TRBV6-3, the J gene TRBJ2-7; D ambiguous. Trimming took off 5 bases at V and 2 bases at J, with 13 bases between the two ends. This CDR3 contains 14 residues. The germline gives CDR1 MNHEY, CDR2 SVGEGT. The CDR3 here is CASSPPRLAYEQYF. In DNA, the CDR3 is TGTGCCAGCAGTCCTCCACGGTTGGCCTACGAGCAGTACTTC.

This clonotype appeared many times. The chain joins TRBV28 to TRBJ1-5; D is unresolved. Trimming left V 6 bases short and J 1 base short, with 10 bases between. CDR1 is MDHEN, CDR2 SYDVKM, per germline. This CDR3 contains 14 residues. Written as DNA, the CDR3 is TGTGCCAGCAGCCCAGGACGGAGCAATCAGCCCCAGCATTTT. Encoded protein: CASSPGRSNQPQHF. The full variable domain, its missing parts supplied by reference TRBV28 and TRBJ1-5, is DVKVTQSSRYLVKRTGEKVFLECVQDMDHENMFWYRQDPGLGLRLIYFSYDVKMKEKGDIPEGYSVSREKKERFSLILESASTNQTSMYLCASSPGRSNQPQHFGDGTRLSIL.

This clonotype has a handful of counts. This rearrangement joins TRBV9 to TRBJ1-1; possibly TRBD1 for D (6 bases). CDR1 is SGDLS and CDR2 is YYNGEE in the germline V gene. The CDR3 consists of 16 residues. Trimming left V 4 bases short and J 5 bases short, with 21 bases between. This chain's CDR3 is CASSPWETTGNTEAFF. The CDR3 coding sequence is TGTGCCAGCAGCCCCTGGGAAACCACAGGGAATACTGAAGCTTTCTTT.

This clonotype has a handful of counts. This sequence joins TRBV5-8 and TRBJ1-1, with D unclear. The CDR3 contains 13 residues. Trimming shortened V by 2 bases and J by 10 bases, and 15 bases separated the two germline ends. The germline V gene has CDR1 SGHTS and CDR2 YDEGEE. CDR3 sequence (DNA): TGTGCCAGCAGCTTCAAAGTAGGGCGGGGAGCTTTCTTT. This encodes CASSFKVGRGAFF.

The rearrangement uses TRBV9 and TRBJ2-1; no reliable D call. The CDR3 contains 16 residues. V lost 4 bases and J 0 bases, leaving 14 bases between the germline ends. Germline CDR1 is SGDLS and CDR2 is YYNGEE. In nucleotides, the CDR3 is TGTGCCAGCAGCCAGGATCTATCGAGCTCCTACAATGAGCAGTTCTTC. Amino acid sequence: CASSQDLSSSYNEQFF.

As for this clonotype: Possible read error: a much larger clone is one base away. The rearrangement uses TRBV4-3 and TRBJ2-7, with 10 bases aligning to TRBD2. The CDR3 totals 19 residues. CDR1 is LGHNA and CDR2 is YSLEER in the germline V gene. The CDR3 nucleotides read TGCGCCAGCGGCCAAGAGCTCCTAGCGGGAGCCGAGACCTCCTACGAGCAGTACTTC. Translating it yields CASGQELLAGAETSYEQYF.

A few counts support this clonotype. This rearrangement joins TRBV19 to TRBJ1-5, with D possibly matching TRBD1 (6 bases). The germline gives CDR1 LNHDA, CDR2 SQIVND (reference sequence). The CDR3 is 17 amino acids. Trimming took off 0 bases at V and 0 bases at J, with 12 bases between the two ends. The DNA of the CDR3 is TGTGCCAGTAGTATAGAGGTAGGGGGTTATAGCAATCAGCCCCAGCATTTT. It specifies CASSIEVGGYSNQPQHF.

This clonotype was seen a few times. The chain carries TRBV30 and TRBJ1-5; D is uncertain. CDR3 size: 16 residues. Trimming took off 3 bases at V and 2 bases at J, with 17 bases between the two ends. Germline CDR1 GTSNPN, CDR2 SVGIG (reference sequence). The CDR3 is CAWSGLGIGGNQPQHF. The DNA for the CDR3 is TGTGCCTGGAGCGGACTAGGGATTGGTGGCAATCAGCCCCAGCATTTT.

As concerns this clonotype: This may be a read error, as it is one base from a much larger clone. This chain connects TRBV7-9 to TRBJ2-5; D is ambiguous. Between the trimmed V and J ends, which lost 5 bases and 2 bases, there was a span of 12 bases. Germline V gene data show CDR1 as SEHNR and CDR2 as FQNEAQ (reference sequence). The CDR3 has 14 residues. The CDR3 spells CASSTRAAQETQYF. The CDR3 DNA reads TGTGCCAGCAGCACAAGGGCAGCGCAAGAGACCCAGTACTTC.

This clonotype turned up a few times. J is TRBJ2-1 and V is TRBV7-9; 9 nucleotides agree with TRBD1. Germline V gene data show CDR1 as SEHNR and CDR2 as FQNEAQ (reference sequence). CDR3 length: 16 residues. The ends lost 6 bases at V and 3 bases at J; junction bases unmatched: 9. The DNA of the CDR3 is TGTGCCAGCAGGACAAACCGGGACAGGGTCTACAATGAGCAGTTCTTC. This sequence encodes CASRTNRDRVYNEQFF.

As to this clonotype: A much larger clone is a single base away; this may be a read error. CDR3: CAGSLGRQGTDTQYF. The CDR3 nucleotides are TGTGCCGGCAGCTTAGGGCGGCAGGGGACAGATACGCAGTATTTT. The chain combines TRBV11-3 with TRBJ2-3, with D maybe TRBD1 (6 bases). Germline V gene data show CDR1 as SGHNT and CDR2 as YENEEA. CDR3 length: 15 amino acids. Supplemented by reference TRBV11-3 and TRBJ2-3, the full variable domain reads EAGVVQSPRYKIIEKKQPVAFWCNPISGHNTLYWYLQNLGQGPELLIRYENEEAVDDSQLPKDRFSAERLKGVDSTLKIQPAELGDSAVYLCAGSLGRQGTDTQYFGPGTRLTVL.

This clonotype was counted ten times or more. The chain recombines TRBV5-6 with TRBJ2-5, with 11 bases matching TRBD2. Trimming removed 1 base from V and 5 bases from J; junction bases left unmatched: 4. The CDR3 contains 15 residues. Germline CDR1 reads SGHDT; CDR2 reads YYEEEE. The CDR3 loop reads CASSLWLAGGETQYF. Here the CDR3 DNA reads TGTGCCAGCAGCTTGTGGCTAGCGGGAGGCGAGACCCAGTACTTC.

This clonotype is medium-sized in the sample. V and J are TRBV10-3 and TRBJ2-2, with a tentative D call TRBD1 (5 bases). Germline assignment: CDR1 ENHRY and CDR2 SYGVKD. CDR3 length: 16 amino acids. Trimming removed 4 bases at V and 6 bases at J, with 18 bases between. The CDR3 is CAISGLAGKWAGELFF. The CDR3 DNA follows: TGTGCCATCAGTGGTCTGGCAGGGAAATGGGCCGGGGAGCTGTTTTTT.

Relative to its sample, this clonotype is medium-sized (0.01 to 0.1%). The genes are TRBV28 and TRBJ2-1; a possible D gene is TRBD2 (6 bases). This CDR3 contains 16 residues. Between the trimmed V and J ends, which lost 2 bases and 13 bases, there was a span of 24 bases. Germline CDR1 MDHEN, CDR2 SYDVKM. CDR3 residues: CASSLRWAGPHLRQFF. Written as DNA, the CDR3 is TGTGCCAGCAGTTTACGTTGGGCGGGACCCCACCTGAGACAGTTCTTC.

This clonotype is labeled medium-sized. Here the CDR3 reads CASSLTLRVVNTEAFF. The CDR3 nucleotides read TGTGCCAGCTCACTAACGCTCAGGGTCGTGAACACTGAAGCTTTCTTT. The chain employs TRBV18 and TRBJ1-1, with a weak D call TRBD1 (5 bases). V was clipped by 4 bases and J by 0 bases, with 15 bases between them. Germline values: CDR1 KGHSH, CDR2 LQKENI. This CDR3 has 16 residues.